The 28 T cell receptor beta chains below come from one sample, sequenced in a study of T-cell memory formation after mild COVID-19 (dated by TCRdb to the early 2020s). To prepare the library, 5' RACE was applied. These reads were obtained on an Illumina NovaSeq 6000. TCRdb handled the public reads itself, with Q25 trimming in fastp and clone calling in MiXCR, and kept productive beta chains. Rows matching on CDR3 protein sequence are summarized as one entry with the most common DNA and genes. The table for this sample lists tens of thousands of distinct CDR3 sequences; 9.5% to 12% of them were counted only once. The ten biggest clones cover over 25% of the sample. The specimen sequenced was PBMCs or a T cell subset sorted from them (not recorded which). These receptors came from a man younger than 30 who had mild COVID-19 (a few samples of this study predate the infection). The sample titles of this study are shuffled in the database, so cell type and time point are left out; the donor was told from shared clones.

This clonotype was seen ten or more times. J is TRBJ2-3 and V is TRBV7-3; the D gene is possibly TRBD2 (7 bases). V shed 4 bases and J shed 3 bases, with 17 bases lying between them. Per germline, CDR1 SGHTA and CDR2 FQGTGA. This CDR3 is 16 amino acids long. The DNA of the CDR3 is TGTGCCAGCAGCTCCTGGGGGGGCGGGTCTACAGATACGCAGTATTTT. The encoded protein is CASSSWGGGSTDTQYF. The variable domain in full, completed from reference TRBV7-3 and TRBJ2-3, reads GAGVSQTPSNKVTEKGKYVELRCDPISGHTALYWYRQSLGQGPEFLIYFQGTGAADDSGLPNDRFFAVRPEGSVSTLKIQRTERGDSAVYLCASSSWGGGSTDTQYFGPGTRLTVL.

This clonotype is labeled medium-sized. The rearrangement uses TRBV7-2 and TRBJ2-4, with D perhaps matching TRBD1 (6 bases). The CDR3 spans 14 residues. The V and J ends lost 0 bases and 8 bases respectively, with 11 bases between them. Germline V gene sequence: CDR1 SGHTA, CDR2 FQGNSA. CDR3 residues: CASSLAAGVDIQYF. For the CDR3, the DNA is TGTGCCAGCAGCTTAGCCGCAGGGGTGGACATTCAGTACTTC. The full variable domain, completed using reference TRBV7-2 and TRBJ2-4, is GAGVSQSPSNKVTEKGKDVELRCDPISGHTALYWYRQSLGQGLEFLIYFQGNSAPDKSGLPSDRFSAERTGGSVSTLTIQRTQQEDSAVYLCASSLAAGVDIQYFGAGTRLSVL.

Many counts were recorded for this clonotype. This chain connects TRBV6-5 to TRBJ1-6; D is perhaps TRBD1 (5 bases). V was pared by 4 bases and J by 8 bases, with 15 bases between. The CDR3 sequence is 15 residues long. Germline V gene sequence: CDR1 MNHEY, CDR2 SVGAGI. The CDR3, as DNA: TGTGCCAGCAGTTCCTTCAGGGAACGGCATTCACCCCTCCACTTT. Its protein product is CASSSFRERHSPLHF.

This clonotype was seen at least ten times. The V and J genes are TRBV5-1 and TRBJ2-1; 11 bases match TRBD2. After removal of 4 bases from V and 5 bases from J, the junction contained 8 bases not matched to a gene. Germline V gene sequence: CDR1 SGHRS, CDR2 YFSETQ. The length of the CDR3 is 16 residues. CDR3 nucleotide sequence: TGCGCCAGCAGCCGATCACTAGCGGGGGCCCACAATGAGCAGTTCTTC. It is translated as CASSRSLAGAHNEQFF.

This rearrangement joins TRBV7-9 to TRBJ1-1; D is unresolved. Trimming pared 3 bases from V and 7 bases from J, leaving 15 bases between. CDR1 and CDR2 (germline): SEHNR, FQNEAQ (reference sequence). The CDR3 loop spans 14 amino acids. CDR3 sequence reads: CASSFVGRQNEAFF. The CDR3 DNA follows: TGTGCCAGCAGCTTTGTCGGTCGCCAAAATGAAGCTTTCTTT.

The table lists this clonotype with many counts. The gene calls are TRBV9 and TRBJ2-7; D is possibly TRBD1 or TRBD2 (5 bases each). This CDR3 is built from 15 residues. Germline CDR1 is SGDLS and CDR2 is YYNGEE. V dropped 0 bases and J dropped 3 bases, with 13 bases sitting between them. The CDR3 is CASSVGDGRFYEQYF. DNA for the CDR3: TGTGCCAGCAGCGTAGGGGACGGTCGTTTCTACGAGCAGTACTTC.

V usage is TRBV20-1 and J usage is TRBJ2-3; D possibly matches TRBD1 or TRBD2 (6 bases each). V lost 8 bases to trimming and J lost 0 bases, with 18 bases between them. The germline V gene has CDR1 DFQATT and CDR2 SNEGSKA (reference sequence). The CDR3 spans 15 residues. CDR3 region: CSPKRGAASTDTQYF. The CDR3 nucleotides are TGCAGTCCTAAAAGGGGGGCGGCTAGCACAGATACGCAGTATTTT.

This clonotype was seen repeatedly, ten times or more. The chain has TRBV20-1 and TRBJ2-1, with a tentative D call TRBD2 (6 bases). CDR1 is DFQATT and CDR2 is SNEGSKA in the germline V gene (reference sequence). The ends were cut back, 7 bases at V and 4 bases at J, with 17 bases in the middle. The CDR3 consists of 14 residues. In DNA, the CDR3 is TGCAGTGGTTCCCTCGGGGGAGGATACAATGAGCAGTTCTTC. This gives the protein CSGSLGGGYNEQFF.

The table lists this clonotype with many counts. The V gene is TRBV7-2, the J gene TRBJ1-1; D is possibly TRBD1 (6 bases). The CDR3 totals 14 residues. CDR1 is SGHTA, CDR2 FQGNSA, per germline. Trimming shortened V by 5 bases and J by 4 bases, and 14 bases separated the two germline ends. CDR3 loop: CASSPQGIGTEAFF. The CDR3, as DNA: TGTGCCAGCAGCCCACAGGGTATCGGCACTGAAGCTTTCTTT.

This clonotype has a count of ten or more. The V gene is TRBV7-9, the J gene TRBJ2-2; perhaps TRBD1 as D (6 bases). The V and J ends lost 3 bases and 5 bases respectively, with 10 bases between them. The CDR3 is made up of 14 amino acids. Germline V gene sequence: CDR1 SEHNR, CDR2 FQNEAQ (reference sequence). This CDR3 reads CASSFWGLTGELFF. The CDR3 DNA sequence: TGTGCCAGCAGCTTCTGGGGGCTAACCGGGGAGCTGTTTTTT.

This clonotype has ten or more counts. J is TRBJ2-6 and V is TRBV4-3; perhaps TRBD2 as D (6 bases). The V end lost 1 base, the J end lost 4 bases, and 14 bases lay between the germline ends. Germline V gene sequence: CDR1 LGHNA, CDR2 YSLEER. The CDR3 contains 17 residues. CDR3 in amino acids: CASSQVPGGDGANVLTF. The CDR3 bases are TGCGCCAGCAGCCAAGTACCTGGAGGGGACGGGGCCAACGTCCTGACTTTC.

CDR3 sequence reads: CASSKRGTGGYEQYF. For the CDR3, the DNA is TGTGCCAGCAGCAAAAGGGGGACAGGGGGGTACGAGCAGTACTTC. V gene TRBV21-1 combines with J gene TRBJ2-7; TRBD1, the D gene given by the table, was not confirmed from the DNA. TRBV21-1 is a pseudogene. This CDR3 has 15 residues.

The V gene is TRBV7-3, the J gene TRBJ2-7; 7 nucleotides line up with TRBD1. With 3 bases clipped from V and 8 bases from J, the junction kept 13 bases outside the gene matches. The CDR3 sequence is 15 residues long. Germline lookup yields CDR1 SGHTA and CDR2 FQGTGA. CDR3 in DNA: TGTGCCAGCAGCTTCCACCAGGGGGTCGGGATGAAGCAGTACTTC. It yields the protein CASSFHQGVGMKQYF.

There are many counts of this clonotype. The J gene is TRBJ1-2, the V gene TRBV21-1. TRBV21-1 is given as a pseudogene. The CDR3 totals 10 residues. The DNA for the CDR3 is TGTGCCAGCAGCAGCTGGGGCTACACCTTC. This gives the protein CASSSWGYTF.

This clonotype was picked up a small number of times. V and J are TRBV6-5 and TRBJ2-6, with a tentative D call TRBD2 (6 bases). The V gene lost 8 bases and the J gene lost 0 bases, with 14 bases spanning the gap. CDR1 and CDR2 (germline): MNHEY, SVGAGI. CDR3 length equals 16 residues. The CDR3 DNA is TGTGCCAGCCATACCGGCGGGGTCTCTGGGGCCAACGTCCTGACTTTC. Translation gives CASHTGGVSGANVLTF.

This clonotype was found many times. CDR3 in DNA: TGTGCCAGCAGCTTAGCCGGGAACCCCTACGAGCAGTACGTC. Translating gives CASSLAGNPYEQYV. The V and J genes are TRBV7-2 and TRBJ2-7; D possibly corresponds to TRBD2 (5 bases). Trimming cost V 0 bases and J 2 bases, with 8 bases left between them. The CDR3 has 14 residues. Per germline, CDR1 SGHTA and CDR2 FQGNSA.

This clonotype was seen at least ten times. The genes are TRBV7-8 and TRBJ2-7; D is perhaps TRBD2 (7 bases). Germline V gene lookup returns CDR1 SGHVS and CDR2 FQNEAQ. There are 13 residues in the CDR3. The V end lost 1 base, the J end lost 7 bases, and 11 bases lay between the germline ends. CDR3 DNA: TGTGCCAGCAGCTTAGTTGGGGGGGCTGAGCAGTACTTC. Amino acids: CASSLVGGAEQYF.

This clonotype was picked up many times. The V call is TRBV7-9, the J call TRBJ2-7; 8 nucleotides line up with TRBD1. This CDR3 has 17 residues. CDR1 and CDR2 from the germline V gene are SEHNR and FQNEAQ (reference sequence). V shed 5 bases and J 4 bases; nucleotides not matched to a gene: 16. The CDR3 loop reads CASSPAVRPGGSYEQYF. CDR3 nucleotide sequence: TGTGCCAGCAGCCCAGCGGTCCGGCCAGGGGGCTCGTACGAGCAGTACTTC.

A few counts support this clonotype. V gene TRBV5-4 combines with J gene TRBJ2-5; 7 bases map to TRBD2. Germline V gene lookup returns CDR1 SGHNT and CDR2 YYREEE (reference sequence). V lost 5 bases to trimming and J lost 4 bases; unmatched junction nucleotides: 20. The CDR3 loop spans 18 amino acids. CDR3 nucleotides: TGTGCCAGCAGTCCCAAGCCCGGGGGGTTGTTGGGGGGAGAGACCCAGTACTTC. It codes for CASSPKPGGLLGGETQYF.

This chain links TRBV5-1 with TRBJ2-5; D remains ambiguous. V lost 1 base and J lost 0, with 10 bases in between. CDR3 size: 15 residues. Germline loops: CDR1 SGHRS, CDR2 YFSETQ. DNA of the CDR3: TGCGCCAGCAGCTTGCAAGGTGCTTACCAAGAGACCCAGTACTTC. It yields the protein CASSLQGAYQETQYF.

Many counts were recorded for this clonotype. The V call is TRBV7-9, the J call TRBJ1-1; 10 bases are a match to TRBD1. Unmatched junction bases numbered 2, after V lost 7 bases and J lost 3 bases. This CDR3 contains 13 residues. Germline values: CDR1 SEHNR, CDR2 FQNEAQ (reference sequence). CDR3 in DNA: TGTGCCAGCATGACAGGGGGCTACACTGAAGCTTTCTTT. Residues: CASMTGGYTEAFF.

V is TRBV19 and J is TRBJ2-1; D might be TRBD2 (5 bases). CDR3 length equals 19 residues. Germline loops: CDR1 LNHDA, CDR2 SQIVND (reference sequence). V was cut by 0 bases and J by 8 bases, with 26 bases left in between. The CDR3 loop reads CASSIDQIPKDSRRDEQFF. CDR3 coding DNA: TGTGCCAGTAGTATAGATCAAATTCCGAAGGACTCGCGGAGAGATGAGCAGTTCTTC.

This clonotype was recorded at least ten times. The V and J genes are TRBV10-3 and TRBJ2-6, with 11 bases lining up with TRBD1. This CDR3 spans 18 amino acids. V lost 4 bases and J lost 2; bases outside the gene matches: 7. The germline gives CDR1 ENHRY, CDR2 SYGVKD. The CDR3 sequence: CAISAGDRGSAGANVLTF. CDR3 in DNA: TGTGCCATCAGTGCGGGGGACAGGGGGAGCGCTGGGGCCAACGTCCTGACTTTC.

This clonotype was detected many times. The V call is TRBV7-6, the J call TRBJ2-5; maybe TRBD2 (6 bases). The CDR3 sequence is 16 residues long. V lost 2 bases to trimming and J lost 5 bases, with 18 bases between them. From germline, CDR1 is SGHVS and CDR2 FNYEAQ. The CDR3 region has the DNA TGTGCCAGCAGCTTAAACATACAGGCCGGAGGGGAGACCCAGTACTTC. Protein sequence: CASSLNIQAGGETQYF.

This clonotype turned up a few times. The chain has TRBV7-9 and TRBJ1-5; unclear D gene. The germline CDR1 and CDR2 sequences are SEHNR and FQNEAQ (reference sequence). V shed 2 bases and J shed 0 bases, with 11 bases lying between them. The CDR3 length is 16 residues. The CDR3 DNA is TGTGCCAGCAGCTTAAGCGGGTTCCATAGCAATCAGCCCCAGCATTTT. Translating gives CASSLSGFHSNQPQHF.

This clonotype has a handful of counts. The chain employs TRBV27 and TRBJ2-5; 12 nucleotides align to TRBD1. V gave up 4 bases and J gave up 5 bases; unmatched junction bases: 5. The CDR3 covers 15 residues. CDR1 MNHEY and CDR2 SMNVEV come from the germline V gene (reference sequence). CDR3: CASSSGTGGVETQYF. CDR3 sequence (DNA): TGTGCCAGCAGTTCGGGGACAGGGGGCGTGGAGACCCAGTACTTC.

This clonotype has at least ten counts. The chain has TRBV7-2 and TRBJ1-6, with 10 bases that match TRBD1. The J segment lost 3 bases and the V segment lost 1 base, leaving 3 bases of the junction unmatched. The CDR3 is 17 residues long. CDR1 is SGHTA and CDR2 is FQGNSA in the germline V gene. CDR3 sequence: CASSLGQGAGYNSPLHF. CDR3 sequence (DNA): TGTGCCAGCAGCTTAGGACAGGGGGCCGGCTATAATTCACCCCTCCACTTT.

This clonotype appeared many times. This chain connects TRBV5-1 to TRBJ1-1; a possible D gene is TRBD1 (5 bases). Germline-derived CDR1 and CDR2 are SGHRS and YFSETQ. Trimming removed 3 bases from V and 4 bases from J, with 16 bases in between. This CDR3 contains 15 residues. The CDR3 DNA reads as TGCGCCAGCAGCTCATTGGGGGTGGGGAGCACTGAAGCTTTCTTT. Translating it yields CASSSLGVGSTEAFF. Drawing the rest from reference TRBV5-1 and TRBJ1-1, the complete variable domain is KAGVTQTPRYLIKTRGQQVTLSCSPISGHRSVSWYQQTPGQGLQFLFEYFSETQRNKGNFPGRFSGRQFSNSRSEMNVSTLELGDSALYLCASSSLGVGSTEAFFGQGTRLTVV.